Presented here are 3 T cell receptor beta chains from one specimen sequenced in a study of blood T cell repertoires in COVID-19. TCRdb's table, derived via immunoSEQ multiplex PCR, lists solely in-frame clones and lacks some. The sample shows approximately 260,000 clones, less than 85% of them seen only once. The sequenced sample was peripheral blood. The receptors here all came from an elderly woman with active or convalescent COVID-19.

CDR3 coding DNA: TGTGCCAGCAGCCCCGAAAGGACTAGCGGGGGCACAGATACGCAGTATTTT. Translation: CASSPERTSGGTDTQYF. This rearrangement joins TRBV3-1 (or the pseudogene TRBV3-2) to TRBJ2-3; 12 positions match TRBD2. The CDR3 loop spans 17 amino acids. CDR1 LGHDT and CDR2 YNNKEL come from the germline V gene (reference sequence). V lost 4 bases, J lost 1 base, and 6 bases stayed unmatched.

The chain couples TRBV3-1 (or the pseudogene TRBV3-2) to TRBJ2-1; D gene uncertain. Trimming removed 4 bases at V and 9 bases at J, with 10 bases between. CDR1 is LGHDT and CDR2 is YNNKEL in the germline V gene (reference sequence). The CDR3 length is 12 residues. The DNA for the CDR3 is TGTGCCAGCAGCCTGAGTTATACTGAGCAGTTCTTC. Amino acids: CASSLSYTEQFF.

J is TRBJ1-1 and V is TRBV5-5; TRBD1 matches 9 bases. Germline V gene data show CDR1 as SGHKS and CDR2 as YYEKEE (reference sequence). V trimming: 4 bases; J trimming: 5 bases; junction bases outside the gene matches: 6. This CDR3 comprises 14 residues. CDR3 coding DNA: TGTGCCAGCAGCACACAGGGGGCGCTTACTGAAGCTTTCTTT. Translated, it gives CASSTQGALTEAFF.